This T cell receptor (beta chain) was obtained from a study of regulatory T cells in long-lasting Graves disease. Study-level information: For a period under 3 months, newly diagnosed Graves' patients had taken antithyroid drugs.

With iRepertoire HTBI primers and Arm-PCR of CDR3 regions, TCR beta libraries were built. TCRdb reanalysed the multiplex PCR reads using MiXCR and keeps one entry per CDR3 protein. Of about 470,000 distinct CDR3 sequences in the sample, more than 13% are singletons; the top ten hold 16%. This clonotype was detected many times. The time point denotes: newly diagnosed GD, antithyroid drugs for less than 3 months. There was RNA extracted from PBMCs, and the TCR library was made from it. In each case, Graves' disease was diagnosed per American Thyroid Association guidelines. This same sample was also taken into another study, of T cells in Graves' hyperthyroidism and ophthalmopathy.

The origin of this receptor is a woman in her 30s with Graves disease. The material sequenced was peripheral blood mononuclear cells (PBMCs), taken at new diagnosis, from a patient treated with antithyroid drugs.

The CDR3 DNA follows: TGCAGTGCTAGAGTCGGATCACAAACCTCACCCCTCCACTTT. Protein sequence: CSARVGSQTSPLHF. The V call is TRBV20-1, the J call TRBJ1-6; D gene ambiguous. Trimming took 1 base from V and 10 from J, leaving 14 bases between them. The germline CDR1 and CDR2 sequences are DFQATT and SNEGSKA (reference sequence). The CDR3 is 14 amino acids.